This entry lists 15 T cell receptor beta chains sequenced from one sample in a study of blood T cell repertoires in COVID-19. Generated by immunoSEQ multiplex PCR, the TCRdb table keeps only in-frame clones and is missing some. In the table there are approximately 93,000 clones, approximately 77% of which are singletons. The sequenced sample was peripheral blood. Receptor source: a woman older than 75 with acute or convalescent COVID-19.

This clone came up a few times. The chain recombines TRBV11-2 with TRBJ1-2; 7 nucleotides align to TRBD1. From germline, CDR1 is SGHAT and CDR2 FQNNGV. The CDR3 spans 14 residues. Trimming at V came to 5 bases and at J to 1 base, leaving 4 bases not matched to a gene. CDR3 nucleotides: TGTGCCAGCAGCCCCCAGGGGGTTAACTATGGCTACACCTTC. Translation: CASSPQGVNYGYTF.

The chain uses TRBV21-1 and TRBJ2-7; the table's D call of TRBD2 was not tested on the DNA. TRBV21-1 is tagged as a pseudogene. The CDR3 runs 15 residues. The CDR3 loop reads CASSKAGRADYEQYF. The CDR3, as DNA: TGTGCCAGCAGCAAAGCAGGGCGGGCCGACTACGAGCAGTACTTC.

This chain connects TRBV4-3 to TRBJ2-3, with 8 bases matching TRBD2. This CDR3 has 14 amino acids. In germline, CDR1 is LGHNA, CDR2 YSLEER. With 4 bases clipped from V and 4 bases from J, the junction kept 4 bases outside the gene matches. CDR3 protein: CASSLGLAPDTQYF. CDR3 nucleotide sequence: TGCGCCAGCAGCCTTGGACTAGCTCCAGATACGCAGTATTTT.

The chain joins TRBV9 to TRBJ2-2, with TRBD1 matching 11 bases. From germline, CDR1 is SGDLS and CDR2 YYNGEE. This CDR3 region has 16 residues. V trimming: 4 bases; J trimming: 7 bases; junction bases outside the gene matches: 9. CDR3 nucleotide sequence: TGTGCCAGCAGCCTGAGGACAGGGGGCGCGGTCGGGGAGCTGTTTTTT. Its protein is CASSLRTGGAVGELFF.

V usage is TRBV6-6 and J usage is TRBJ1-5, with TRBD1 identical over 7 bases. The trim removed 5 bases at V and 6 bases at J, leaving 7 bases unmatched. CDR1 is MNHNY, CDR2 SVGAGI, per germline (reference sequence). This CDR3 contains 14 residues. CDR3 DNA: TGTGCCAGCAGTCAGGGGGGGATGGGTCAGCCCCAGCATTTT. The encoded protein is CASSQGGMGQPQHF.

This CDR3 is CASSNSYRGLTYEQYF. The CDR3 DNA sequence: TGTGCCAGCAGCAACAGCTACAGGGGGCTGACCTACGAGCAGTACTTC. The rearrangement joins TRBV21-1 to TRBJ2-7; the table's D call, TRBD1, has no DNA check behind it. TRBV21-1 is flagged as a pseudogene. The length of the CDR3 is 16 residues.

The rearrangement joins TRBV28 to TRBJ2-2; D perhaps matches TRBD1 (5 bases). The V gene's germline CDR1 is MDHEN and CDR2 SYDVKM. V lost 5 bases, J lost 3 bases, and 13 bases lay in between. This CDR3 contains 15 residues. Here the CDR3 reads CASSPGSVDTGELFF. The CDR3 coding sequence is TGTGCCAGCAGTCCAGGGTCAGTAGACACCGGGGAGCTGTTTTTT.

The chain employs TRBV3-1 (or the pseudogene TRBV3-2) and TRBJ1-4; perhaps TRBD1 as D (5 bases). Between the trimmed V and J ends, which lost 4 bases and 8 bases, there was a span of 17 bases. This CDR3 has 15 amino acids. CDR1 is LGHDT and CDR2 is YNNKEL in the germline V gene (reference sequence). The CDR3 reads CASSLFGGGSEKLFF. CDR3 bases: TGTGCCAGCAGCCTCTTTGGCGGGGGATCCGAAAAACTGTTTTTT.

The rearrangement joins TRBV18 to TRBJ1-4; D remains ambiguous. Per germline, CDR1 KGHSH and CDR2 LQKENI. This CDR3 spans 13 amino acids. V dropped 4 bases and J dropped 5 bases, with 8 bases sitting between them. CDR3 nucleotide sequence: TGTGCCAGCTCACGGGCTGTAAATGAAAAACTGTTTTTT. It is translated as CASSRAVNEKLFF.

CDR3 loop: CASSPAGDRVREQYF. The CDR3 bases are TGTGCCAGCAGCCCCGCGGGGGACAGGGTGCGCGAGCAGTACTTC. The rearrangement uses TRBV7-2 and TRBJ2-7, with TRBD1 matching 9 bases. The CDR3 extends over 15 amino acids. With 5 bases clipped from V and 6 bases from J, the junction kept 11 bases outside the gene matches. The germline gives CDR1 SGHTA, CDR2 FQGNSA.

J is TRBJ1-4 and V is TRBV5-4, with 8 bases fitting TRBD1. V shed 3 bases, J shed 4 bases, and the junction held 5 bases outside the gene matches. The CDR3 sequence is 15 residues long. Germline assignment: CDR1 SGHNT and CDR2 YYREEE (reference sequence). CDR3 in DNA: TGTGCCAGCAGCTCAGGGGGCGTCGTTAATGAAAAACTGTTTTTT. Translating gives CASSSGGVVNEKLFF.

J is TRBJ2-5 and V is TRBV18; D may be TRBD1 (5 bases). The germline V gene has CDR1 KGHSH and CDR2 LQKENI. The length of the CDR3 is 15 residues. The V end was cut by 4 bases, the J end by 2 bases, with 14 bases between. CDR3 sequence: CASSQLGHQQETQYF. CDR3 nucleotide sequence: TGTGCCAGCTCACAGCTCGGACACCAGCAAGAGACCCAGTACTTC.

The J gene is TRBJ2-7, the V gene TRBV30; 10 bases map to TRBD2. J lost 3 bases, V lost 2 bases, and 10 bases had no gene match. Germline CDR1 is GTSNPN and CDR2 is SVGIG (reference sequence). The length of the CDR3 is 16 residues. Here the CDR3 DNA reads TGTGCCTGGAGTAGCCCACGGACTAGCGGAAACTACGAGCAGTACTTC. Protein: CAWSSPRTSGNYEQYF.

This chain links TRBV5-1 with TRBJ2-7, with TRBD2 identical over 12 bases. This CDR3 spans 15 amino acids. Trimming took 1 base from V and 5 from J; bases not matched to a gene: 4. Germline lookup yields CDR1 SGHRS and CDR2 YFSETQ. The CDR3 DNA sequence: TGCGCCAGCAGCTTGATAGGACTAGCGGGAAACGAGCAGTACTTC. Its translation: CASSLIGLAGNEQYF.

The V gene is TRBV2, the J gene TRBJ2-5; tentatively, D is TRBD2 (6 bases). CDR3 length: 16 residues. Germline CDR1 SNHLY, CDR2 FYNNEI. The ends were cut back, 4 bases at V and 5 bases at J, with 20 bases in the middle. The DNA for the CDR3 is TGTGCCAGCAGTGGAGCAATTCGGATGGCGGGGGAGACCCAGTACTTC. Its translation: CASSGAIRMAGETQYF.